The clone carrying this TCR beta chain was seen a few times. Antigen: not known. V lost 4 bases to trimming and J lost 4 bases; unmatched junction nucleotides: 0. The CDR3 extends over 12 amino acids. The germline V gene encodes CDR1 MDHEN and CDR2 SYDVKM. TCRalpha and TCRbeta libraries used 5'RACE with constant-segment primers and UMIs. TCRdb re-called the 5' RACE reads through MiXCR, storing one row per CDR3 protein. The sample has roughly 550,000 distinct CDR3 sequences; around 21% are singletons. The data stem from a study of T-cell memory formation after mild COVID-19. Study-wide findings and caveats: The authors did not confirm SARS-CoV-2 specificity of second-wave clones peaking day 37. The pre-infection memory compartment contained some responding clones, suggesting cross-reactive memory joined.

The source material was PBMCs or a T cell subset sorted from them (not recorded which). The chain combines TRBV28 with TRBJ1-2, with 7 nucleotides matching TRBD1. The source of this sequence is an adult woman who had mild COVID-19 (a few samples of this study predate the infection). Cell type and time point are not known. Here the CDR3 reads CASSYRGYGYTF. The CDR3, as DNA: TGTGCCAGCAGTTACAGGGGCTATGGCTACACCTTC.